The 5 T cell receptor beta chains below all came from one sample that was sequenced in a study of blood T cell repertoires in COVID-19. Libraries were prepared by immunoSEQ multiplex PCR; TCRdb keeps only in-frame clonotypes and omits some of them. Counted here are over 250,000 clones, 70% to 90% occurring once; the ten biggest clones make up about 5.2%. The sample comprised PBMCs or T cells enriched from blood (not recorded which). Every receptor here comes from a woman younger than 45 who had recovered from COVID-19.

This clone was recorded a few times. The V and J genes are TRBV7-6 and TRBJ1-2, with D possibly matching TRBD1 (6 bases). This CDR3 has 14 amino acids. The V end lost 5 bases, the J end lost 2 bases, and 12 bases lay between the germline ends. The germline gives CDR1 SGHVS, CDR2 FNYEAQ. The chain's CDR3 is CASSKDTGNYGYTF. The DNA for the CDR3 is TGTGCCAGCAGCAAGGATACAGGGAACTATGGCTACACCTTC.

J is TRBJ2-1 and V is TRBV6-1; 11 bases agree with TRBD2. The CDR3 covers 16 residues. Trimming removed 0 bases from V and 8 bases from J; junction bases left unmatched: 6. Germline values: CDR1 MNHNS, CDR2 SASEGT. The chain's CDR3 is CASSEARLAGLDEQFF. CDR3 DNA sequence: TGTGCCAGCAGTGAAGCGCGACTAGCGGGGTTAGATGAGCAGTTCTTC.

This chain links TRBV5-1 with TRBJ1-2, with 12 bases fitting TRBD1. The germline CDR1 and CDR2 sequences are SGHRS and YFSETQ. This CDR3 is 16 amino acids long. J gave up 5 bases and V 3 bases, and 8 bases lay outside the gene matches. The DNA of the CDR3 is TGCGCCAGCAGCTCGGGACAGGGGGCGATTTATTATGGCTACACCTTC. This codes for CASSSGQGAIYYGYTF.

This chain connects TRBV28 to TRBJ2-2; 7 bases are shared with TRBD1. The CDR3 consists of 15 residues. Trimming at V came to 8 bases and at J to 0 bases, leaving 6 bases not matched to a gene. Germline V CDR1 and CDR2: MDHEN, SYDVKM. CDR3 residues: CASFPGQPNTGELFF. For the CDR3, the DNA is TGTGCCAGCTTTCCGGGACAGCCGAACACCGGGGAGCTGTTTTTT.

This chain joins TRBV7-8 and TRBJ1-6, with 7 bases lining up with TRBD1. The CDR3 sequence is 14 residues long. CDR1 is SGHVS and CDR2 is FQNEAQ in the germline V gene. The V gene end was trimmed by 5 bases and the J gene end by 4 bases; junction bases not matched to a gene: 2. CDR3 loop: CASSPDRYNSPLHF. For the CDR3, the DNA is TGTGCCAGCAGCCCGGACAGGTATAATTCACCCCTCCACTTT.